This T cell receptor (beta chain) was obtained from a study of CD8 T cells in Susac syndrome. Background on the study: Among the Susac syndrome patients sequenced, about 6 had active disease and under ten were in remission.

The authors sequenced TCR beta from blood CD8+ and CD4+ T cells. TEMRA cells were enriched by FACS, while CD8+ and CD4+ T cells were obtained through a negative isolation that was performed magnetically. This clonotype was observed once. An input of roughly 0.5 to 1 ug of RNA was subjected to reverse transcription using random hexamers. By means of immunoSEQ multiplex PCR, TCR beta CDR3 spanning 54 Vbeta and 13 Jbeta underwent amplification. TCRdb ran MiXCR on the immunoSEQ multiplex PCR reads and lists one entry per CDR3 protein. This table holds around 180,000 distinct CDR3 sequences, under 95% found once. V was trimmed by 0 bases and J by 1 base, leaving 10 bases between them. Germline assignment: CDR1 SGDLS and CDR2 YYNGEE. The CDR3 runs to 15 residues.

The material sequenced was CD4+ T cells from PBMCs. The source of this sequence is a human donor with Susac syndrome. The rearrangement uses TRBV9 and TRBJ1-1, with D uncertain. The CDR3 here is CASSVAGGRNTEAFF. For the CDR3, the DNA is TGTGCCAGCAGCGTAGCCGGAGGGAGGAACACTGAAGCTTTCTTT.